These 15 T cell receptor beta chains came from one sample sequenced in a study of blood T cell repertoires in COVID-19. Data came from immunoSEQ multiplex PCR; TCRdb stores just in-frame clones and leaves some out. Counted here are 200,000 to 300,000 clones, less than 90% occurring once; the ten biggest clones make up almost 2%. The sample comprised peripheral blood. Receptors originate from a man in his thirties or forties with active or convalescent COVID-19.

This clone was recorded a few times. This chain uses TRBV11-3 with TRBJ1-6; D remains ambiguous. The germline gives CDR1 SGHNT, CDR2 YENEEA. The CDR3 covers 13 residues. Trimming shortened V by 5 bases and J by 7 bases, and 9 bases separated the two germline ends. The CDR3 nucleotides are TGTGCCAGCAGCGCACGGGGAAATTCACCCCTCCACTTT. It yields the protein CASSARGNSPLHF.

The chain employs TRBV5-1 and TRBJ1-2; a weak D match, TRBD1 (5 bases). The V gene lost 1 base and the J gene lost 9 bases, with 16 bases spanning the gap. CDR1 is SGHRS, CDR2 YFSETQ, per germline. This CDR3 spans 14 amino acids. CDR3 coding DNA: TGCGCCAGCAGCTTGCGCTTGTCGGGGGAGAGCTACACCTTC. Its protein is CASSLRLSGESYTF.

The chain carries TRBV4-2 and TRBJ2-5; TRBD1 aligns across 9 bases. Germline CDR1 is LGHNA and CDR2 is YNFKEQ. The CDR3 length is 17 residues. Germline trimming cut 4 bases from V and 2 bases from J; bases unmatched to any gene: 11. The CDR3 protein is CASSPLQGARPQETQYF. Here the CDR3 DNA reads TGTGCCAGCAGCCCATTACAGGGGGCTAGGCCGCAAGAGACCCAGTACTTC.

The chain links TRBV7-2 to TRBJ1-1; the D is unclear. The CDR3 totals 14 residues. In germline, CDR1 is SGHTA, CDR2 FQGNSA. Trimming removed 2 bases at V and 1 base at J, with 8 bases between. The DNA for the CDR3 is TGTGCCAGCAGCTTAAATTCTCGGAACACTGAAGCTTTCTTT. Amino acid sequence: CASSLNSRNTEAFF.

The CDR3 coding sequence is TGCGCCAGCAGCTTGGCCGGACAGGGGGGTGAGAATACGCAGTATTTT. It specifies CASSLAGQGGENTQYF. The gene calls are TRBV5-1 and TRBJ2-3, with TRBD1 identical over 10 bases. Trimming at V came to 0 bases and at J to 7 bases, leaving 8 bases not matched to a gene. The length of the CDR3 is 16 residues. Germline V gene data show CDR1 as SGHRS and CDR2 as YFSETQ. The full variable domain, rest sourced from reference TRBV5-1 and TRBJ2-3, is KAGVTQTPRYLIKTRGQQVTLSCSPISGHRSVSWYQQTPGQGLQFLFEYFSETQRNKGNFPGRFSGRQFSNSRSEMNVSTLELGDSALYLCASSLAGQGGENTQYFGPGTRLTVL.

This clone has only one observation. The rearrangement joins TRBV27 to TRBJ2-2; D perhaps matches TRBD1 (6 bases). Trimming took 4 bases from V and 2 from J, leaving 8 bases between them. Germline V CDR1 and CDR2: MNHEY, SMNVEV (reference sequence). The CDR3 sequence is 14 residues long. DNA for the CDR3: TGTGCCAGCAGTTCCAGGGGTAACACCGGGGAGCTGTTTTTT. Residues: CASSSRGNTGELFF.

This chain joins TRBV6-5 and TRBJ1-3; D is ambiguous. Trimming pared 2 bases from V and 0 bases from J, leaving 8 bases between. The germline CDR1 and CDR2 sequences are MNHEY and SVGAGI. The CDR3 has 15 residues. The CDR3, as DNA: TGTGCCAGCAGTTACAACTTACCCTCTGGAAACACCATATATTTT. Amino acid sequence: CASSYNLPSGNTIYF.

V and J are TRBV19 and TRBJ2-5; 7 bases line up with TRBD1. The V segment lost 5 bases and the J segment 5 bases; nucleotides outside the gene matches: 5. Germline V gives CDR1 LNHDA, CDR2 SQIVND (reference sequence). The CDR3 contains 13 residues. CDR3 in amino acids: CASSVDREETQYF. The CDR3 bases are TGTGCCAGTAGTGTTGACAGGGAGGAGACCCAGTACTTC.

The V call is TRBV3-1 (or the pseudogene TRBV3-2), the J call TRBJ2-3, with D perhaps matching TRBD2 (6 bases). The germline gives CDR1 LGHDT, CDR2 YNNKEL (reference sequence). Trimming took 3 bases from V and 9 from J, leaving 16 bases between them. The CDR3 totals 14 residues. The CDR3 DNA follows: TGTGCCAGCAGCCAGCGGGGCGGGGCGACGACGCAGTATTTT. It is translated as CASSQRGGATTQYF.

The chain uses TRBV4-2 and TRBJ2-1, with 13 nucleotides matching TRBD2. The germline V gene has CDR1 LGHNA and CDR2 YNFKEQ. Trimming removed 2 bases from V and 2 bases from J; junction bases left unmatched: 0. This CDR3 is built from 16 residues. The chain's CDR3 is CASSQTSGGAYNEQFF. CDR3 in DNA: TGTGCCAGCAGCCAAACTAGCGGGGGGGCCTACAATGAGCAGTTCTTC.

This clone was detected only a few times. The gene calls are TRBV5-4 and TRBJ2-1; perhaps TRBD2 as D (6 bases). The CDR3 spans 15 residues. Trimming shortened V by 6 bases and J by 6 bases, and 19 bases separated the two germline ends. Germline-derived CDR1 and CDR2 are SGHNT and YYREEE (reference sequence). DNA for the CDR3: TGTGCCAGCACCACCGGGGGTACCGAAGGCAATGAGCAGTTCTTC. Protein: CASTTGGTEGNEQFF. Full variable domain (outside the CDR3, taken from reference TRBV5-4 and TRBJ2-1): ETGVTQSPTHLIKTRGQQVTLRCSSQSGHNTVSWYQQALGQGPQFIFQYYREEENGRGNFPPRFSGLQFPNYSSELNVNALELDDSALYLCASTTGGTEGNEQFFGPGTRLTVL.

The CDR3 spells CASSYLLRVGGDTQYF. CDR3 coding DNA: TGTGCCAGCAGTTATCTACTCAGGGTAGGGGGAGATACGCAGTATTTT. The chain recombines TRBV13 with TRBJ2-3, with D maybe TRBD1 (6 bases). The CDR3 is made up of 16 amino acids. Germline V lookup: CDR1 PRHDT, CDR2 FYEKMQ (reference sequence). V was shortened by 6 bases and J by 5 bases, with 21 bases between the two germline ends.

This chain joins TRBV12-3 or TRBV12-4 and TRBJ2-7, with D tentatively TRBD1 (6 bases). The length of the CDR3 is 13 residues. Between the trimmed V and J ends, which lost 5 bases and 1 base, there was a span of 9 bases. CDR3 protein: CASSPGQSYEQYF. The DNA of the CDR3 is TGTGCCAGCAGTCCCGGACAGTCCTACGAGCAGTACTTC.

The chain carries TRBV6-2 or TRBV6-3 and TRBJ2-5; D is perhaps TRBD1 (6 bases). CDR1 is MNHEY, CDR2 SVGEGT, per germline. The V and J ends lost 6 bases and 1 base respectively, with 15 bases between them. The CDR3 is 15 residues long. The CDR3 is CASSLWTATQETQYF. In DNA form, the CDR3 reads TGTGCCAGCAGCTTGTGGACAGCGACCCAAGAGACCCAGTACTTC.

The chain has TRBV5-1 and TRBJ2-5, with D unclear. CDR1 and CDR2 (germline): SGHRS, YFSETQ. Trimming left V 0 bases short and J 5 bases short, with 14 bases between. This CDR3 has 15 amino acids. CDR3 nucleotides: TGCGCCAGCAGCTTGGGAGGCGGTGTTATCGAGACCCAGTACTTC. Translated: CASSLGGGVIETQYF.